This T cell receptor (beta chain) was documented in a study of identical twins. Germline V gene sequence: CDR1 MGHDK, CDR2 SYGVNS. CDR3 length: 13 residues. Between the trimmed V and J ends, which lost 7 bases and 7 bases, there was a span of 13 bases. Donors uniformly comprised healthy Caucasians. Through template switching, a universal primer site was introduced, and the cDNA contained unique molecular identifiers. TCRdb called the 5' RACE reads again in MiXCR, with one record for every CDR3 protein. The sample lists around 480,000 distinct CDR3 sequences, approximately 15% occurring once. These data are also associated with another study on yellow fever vaccine responses in identical twins.

Specimen: CD4+ T cells sorted from blood. The receptor comes from a young woman in good health. The chain links TRBV25-1 to TRBJ2-2; tentatively, D is TRBD2 (5 bases). CDR3 in amino acids: CASTHTRIGELFF. The CDR3 DNA follows: TGTGCCAGCACCCACACTAGGATCGGGGAGCTGTTTTTT. Full variable domain (outside the CDR3, taken from reference TRBV25-1 and TRBJ2-2): EADIYQTPRYLVIGTGKKITLECSQTMGHDKMYWYQQDPGMELHLIHYSYGVNSTEKGDLSSESTVSRIRTEHFPLTLESARPSHTSQYLCASTHTRIGELFFGEGSRLTVL.